This is a list of T cell receptor beta chains from one sample in a study of blood T cells in healthy people across ages. TCRdb re-called the 5' RACE reads through MiXCR, storing one row per CDR3 protein. The sample has 850,000 to 1,000,000 distinct CDR3 sequences, roughly 51% seen once. The sequenced sample consisted of blood. Receptors were obtained from a woman aged 60 to 75 in good health. CDR3s include the opening cysteine and the closing phenylalanine or tryptophan. Fields, in order: CDR3 DNA, CDR3 protein, D gene, clone size, J gene, V gene. A D gene is named only where the DNA matches it firmly. Clone size is shown for a subset of rows, as once, few, many or a class of expanded clone.

TGTGCCAGCCGGCCCCGGGACAGAACCTACGAGCAGTACTTC CASRPRDRTYEQYF TRBD1 - TRBJ2-7 TRBV6-4
TGCAGCGTTGCTGAGACAGCAAGCACAGATACGCAGTATTTT CSVAETASTDTQYF - - TRBJ2-3 TRBV29-1
TGTGCCAACAGTCCCCAAGGACTAGCGGGAGGATCCAGTGAGCAGTTCTTC CANSPQGLAGGSSEQFF TRBD2 once TRBJ2-1 TRBV12-3/TRBV12-4
TGTGCCTGGAGTCATCGACAGGGGCAGTACTTC CAWSHRQGQYF TRBD1 few TRBJ2-7 TRBV30
TGCGCCAGCAGCCCCGATCCCCTGGGGGGAGAGTACAATGAGCAGTTCTTC CASSPDPLGGEYNEQFF - once TRBJ2-1 TRBV4-3
TGTGCCAGCAGCCACGGCAGGGGTTACGAACAGTACTTC CASSHGRGYEQYF - - TRBJ2-5 TRBV14
TGTGCCAGCAGTGGCCACCGGGAACCTCAGGTCTCTGGCGGGAGTTTTTCCTACGAGCAGTACTTC CASSGHREPQVSGGSFSYEQYF TRBD2 - TRBJ2-7 TRBV25-1
TGTGCCAGCAGCTTAGGGCAGTTTGGGACCTACAATGAGCAGTTCTTC CASSLGQFGTYNEQFF - - TRBJ2-1 TRBV7-8
TGTGCCTGTCCGAGGGTGCGGGGACCACAGGAGCAGTTCTTC CACPRVRGPQEQFF - - TRBJ2-1 TRBV30
TGCGCCAGCAGCCTCAGACGGAATAATGAAAAACTGTTTTTT CASSLRRNNEKLFF - few TRBJ1-4 TRBV4-1
TGTGCCAGCAGTCAAGCCACGGGGCGCGACTATGGCTACACCTTC CASSQATGRDYGYTF - - TRBJ1-2 TRBV7-9
TGTGCCAGCAGCCAATTCTCCGAGCAGTACTTC CASSQFSEQYF - few TRBJ2-7 TRBV3-1
TGCAGTGCTAGAGGGAGGGTAGGTGAGCAGTTCTTC CSARGRVGEQFF - few TRBJ2-1 TRBV20-1
TGTGCCAGCGCCCCCACAGTCTCCGACGAGCAGTACTTC CASAPTVSDEQYF - - TRBJ2-7 TRBV6-6
TGTGCCAGCAGCCTAGCGGGAGGGCCAGGCACAGATACGCAGTATTTT CASSLAGGPGTDTQYF TRBD2 few TRBJ2-3 TRBV6-2/TRBV6-3
TGTGCCACCAGACTAGCGGGACGTGGCGGTACGCAGTATTTT CATRLAGRGGTQYF TRBD2 - TRBJ2-3 TRBV6-2/TRBV6-3
TGTGCCAGCACCGCTCCGGGACAGGGTCAGATCGAGCAGTACTTC CASTAPGQGQIEQYF TRBD1 - TRBJ2-7 TRBV6-2/TRBV6-3
TGTGCCAGCAGTTATTTTGCGGGACTAGCGGGAAATACCGCCTACGAGCAGTACTTC CASSYFAGLAGNTAYEQYF TRBD2 - TRBJ2-7 TRBV28
TGTGCCAGCAGTTTAGTTACAGGCCTCTACTCCTACAATGAGCAGTTCTTC CASSLVTGLYSYNEQFF - - TRBJ2-1 TRBV12-3/TRBV12-4
TGTGCCAGCAGTCAGGGACAGCCAAATACGCAGTATTTT CASSQGQPNTQYF TRBD1 - TRBJ2-3 TRBV27
TGTGCCAGCAGCCAAAGCTCTGGGGCCAACGTCCTGACTTTC CASSQSSGANVLTF - many TRBJ2-6 TRBV3-1
TGCGCCAGCAGCCAAGATGCTATGGGACTACTGGTAGGGGAGCAGTTCTTC CASSQDAMGLLVGEQFF TRBD2 few TRBJ2-1 TRBV4-1
TGTGCCAGCAGTTATCCCTCGGGACAGGAGGGCTATGGCTACACCTTC CASSYPSGQEGYGYTF TRBD1 - TRBJ1-2 TRBV6-5
TGTGCCAGCAGCTCCGACCTAGCGGGAGGCACAGATACGCAGTATTTT CASSSDLAGGTDTQYF TRBD2 - TRBJ2-3 TRBV7-2
TGCGCCAGCAGCCAGACTAGCGGGTCCCCCTACAATGAGCAGTTCTTC CASSQTSGSPYNEQFF TRBD2 - TRBJ2-1 TRBV5-1
TGCAGCGGGGAGGGTTCCAACTACGAGCAGTACTTC CSGEGSNYEQYF TRBD2 few TRBJ2-7 TRBV29-1
TGCAGCGTTGATTACGGACAATCCTACGAGCAGTACTTC CSVDYGQSYEQYF - - TRBJ2-7 TRBV29-1
TGTGCCAGCAGCAATCAGGGGCCGGCTAATGAAAAACTGTTTTTT CASSNQGPANEKLFF - - TRBJ1-4 TRBV7-7
TGTGCCAGCAGTTTATCCCGCGGCGGCGCGGGGGCTAGCACAGATACGCAGTATTTT CASSLSRGGAGASTDTQYF - few TRBJ2-3 TRBV27
TGCAGTGCTACGTCAGGGGGAGAGACCCAGTACTTC CSATSGGETQYF TRBD1 - TRBJ2-5 TRBV20-1
TGTGCCTGGAGCCTTCTGGGGGTCAGCACAGATACGCAGTATTTT CAWSLLGVSTDTQYF - - TRBJ2-3 TRBV30
TGCAGTGCTACGATGACTAGCGGGAAATACAATGAGCAGTTCTTC CSATMTSGKYNEQFF TRBD2 few TRBJ2-1 TRBV20-1
TGTGCCAGCAGCCAACCCCCCGGGGAAACAGATACGCAGTATTTT CASSQPPGETDTQYF - - TRBJ2-3 TRBV2
TGTGCCAGCAGTTTAGTTTGGTTGGACACTGAAGCTTTCTTT CASSLVWLDTEAFF - many TRBJ1-1 TRBV12-3/TRBV12-4
TGTGCCAGCAGTCGGACTAGCGGGAGCTGGGAGACCCAGTACTTC CASSRTSGSWETQYF TRBD2 - TRBJ2-5 TRBV28
TGCAGTGCTTCGGGGGCCGAGGCGGGGGCCACAGATACGCAGTATTTT CSASGAEAGATDTQYF - few TRBJ2-3 TRBV20-1
TGTGCCACCAGCAGACTCTCCACAGATACGCAGTATTTT CATSRLSTDTQYF - few TRBJ2-3 TRBV15
TGCAGTGCTAGAGGGGGGGGGCAGAAAGATGAGCAGTTCTTC CSARGGGQKDEQFF - few TRBJ2-1 TRBV20-1
TGCAGCGTTGAGCGCGACAGGGATGAGACCCAGTACTTC CSVERDRDETQYF TRBD1 few TRBJ2-5 TRBV29-1
TGTGCCAGCAGCTTAGGACCAGCGGAGAAACCGTACGAGCAGTACTTC CASSLGPAEKPYEQYF - few TRBJ2-7 TRBV11-2
TGCAGCGTGGCCTCCTACTACGAGCAGTACTTC CSVASYYEQYF - few TRBJ2-7 TRBV29-1
TGTGCCAGCAGCCCCCAAACATGGCAAGAGACCCAGTACTTC CASSPQTWQETQYF - few TRBJ2-5 TRBV7-2
TGTGCCAGCAGCCAAGGGTCTAGGCTTGAGCAGTACTTC CASSQGSRLEQYF - once TRBJ2-5 TRBV14
TGTGCCAGCAGCCCTCGGGACCTCTTGGAGCAGTACTTC CASSPRDLLEQYF - - TRBJ2-7 TRBV12-3/TRBV12-4
TGTGCCTGGAGGGGTGACACTGAAGCTTTCTTT CAWRGDTEAFF - - TRBJ1-1 TRBV30
TGTGCCAGCAGCACAGGACTAGCGGGAGGGAGGCAGTTCTTC CASSTGLAGGRQFF TRBD2 - TRBJ2-1 TRBV7-9
TGCAGCGTACTAAGGACAGCCAACTATGGCTACACCTTC CSVLRTANYGYTF - - TRBJ1-2 TRBV29-1
TGTGCCAGCAGCTACCCCTCTCCTTCGGGAGATACGCAGTATTTT CASSYPSPSGDTQYF - few TRBJ2-3 TRBV7-2
TGCAGCGTTGGGGTAGGTGAGCAGTACTTC CSVGVGEQYF - - TRBJ2-5 TRBV29-1
TGCAGTGCTGGTCGGACAGGGGCATATGGCTACACCTTC CSAGRTGAYGYTF TRBD1 - TRBJ1-2 TRBV20-1
TGCAGTGCTAGAGTGGGGGGTTCCTACGAGCAGTACTTC CSARVGGSYEQYF - - TRBJ2-7 TRBV20-1
TGTGCCAGCAGCAACCGGGGGGACACTGAAGCTTTCTTT CASSNRGDTEAFF - once TRBJ1-1 TRBV7-9
TGTGCCAGCAGTTTGCAAACCTACGAGCAGTACTTC CASSLQTYEQYF - many TRBJ2-7 TRBV3-1